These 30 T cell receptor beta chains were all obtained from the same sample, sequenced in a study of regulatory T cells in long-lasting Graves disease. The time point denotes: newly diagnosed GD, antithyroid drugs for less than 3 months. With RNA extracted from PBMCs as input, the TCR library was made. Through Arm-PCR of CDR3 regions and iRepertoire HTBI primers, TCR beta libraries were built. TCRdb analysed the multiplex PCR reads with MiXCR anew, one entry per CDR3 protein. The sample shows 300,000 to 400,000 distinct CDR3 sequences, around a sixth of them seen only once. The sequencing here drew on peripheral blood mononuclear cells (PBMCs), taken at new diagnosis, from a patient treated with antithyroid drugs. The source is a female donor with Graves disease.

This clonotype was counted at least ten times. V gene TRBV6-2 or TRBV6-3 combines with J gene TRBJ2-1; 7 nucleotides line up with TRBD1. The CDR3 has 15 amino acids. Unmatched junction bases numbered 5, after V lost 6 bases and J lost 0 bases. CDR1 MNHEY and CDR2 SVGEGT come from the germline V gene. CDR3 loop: CASRNRDSSYNEQFF. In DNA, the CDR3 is TGTGCCAGCAGAAACAGGGACAGCTCCTACAATGAGCAGTTCTTC.

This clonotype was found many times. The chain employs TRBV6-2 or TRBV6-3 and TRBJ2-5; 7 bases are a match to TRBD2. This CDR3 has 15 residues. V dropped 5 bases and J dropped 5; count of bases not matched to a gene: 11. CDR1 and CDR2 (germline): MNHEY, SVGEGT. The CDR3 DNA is TGTGCCAGCAGTGGTTTGGGGGGGTCGGAGGAGACCCAGTACTTC. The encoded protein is CASSGLGGSEETQYF.

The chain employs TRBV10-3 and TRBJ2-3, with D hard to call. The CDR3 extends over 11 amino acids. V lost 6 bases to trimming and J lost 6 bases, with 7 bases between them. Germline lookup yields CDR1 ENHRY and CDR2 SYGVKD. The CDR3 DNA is TGTGCCATCAGGAACGGGGATACGCAGTATTTT. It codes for CAIRNGDTQYF.

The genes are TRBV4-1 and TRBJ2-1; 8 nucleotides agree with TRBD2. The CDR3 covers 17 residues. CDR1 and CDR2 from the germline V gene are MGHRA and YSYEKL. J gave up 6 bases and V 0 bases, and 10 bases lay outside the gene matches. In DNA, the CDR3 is TGCGCCAGCAGCCAAGATACGTCGGGGGGGCCTGGCAATGAGCAGTTCTTC. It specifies CASSQDTSGGPGNEQFF.

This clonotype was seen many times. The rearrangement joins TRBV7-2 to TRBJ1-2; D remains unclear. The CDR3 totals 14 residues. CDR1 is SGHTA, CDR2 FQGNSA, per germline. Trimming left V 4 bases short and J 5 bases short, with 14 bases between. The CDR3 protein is CASSWTGLGYGYTF. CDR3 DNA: TGTGCCAGCAGCTGGACGGGGTTAGGTTATGGCTACACCTTC.

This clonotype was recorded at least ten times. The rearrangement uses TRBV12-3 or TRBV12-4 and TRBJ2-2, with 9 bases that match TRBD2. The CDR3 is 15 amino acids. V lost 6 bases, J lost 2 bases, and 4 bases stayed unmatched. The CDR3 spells CASRGGLANTGELFF. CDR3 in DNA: TGTGCCAGCAGGGGGGGACTAGCAAACACCGGGGAGCTGTTTTTT.

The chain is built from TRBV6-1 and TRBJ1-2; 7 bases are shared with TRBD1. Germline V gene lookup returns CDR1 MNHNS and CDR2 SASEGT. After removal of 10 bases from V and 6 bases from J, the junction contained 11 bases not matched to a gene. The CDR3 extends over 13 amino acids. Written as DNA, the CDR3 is TGTGCCACCCTAGATCCAGGGGGGGATGGCTACACCTTC. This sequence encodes CATLDPGGDGYTF.

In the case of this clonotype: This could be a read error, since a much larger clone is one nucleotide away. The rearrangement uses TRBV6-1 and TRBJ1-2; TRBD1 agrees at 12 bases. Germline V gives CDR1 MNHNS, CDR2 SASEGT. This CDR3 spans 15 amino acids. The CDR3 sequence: CASSRLGTGGYGYAF. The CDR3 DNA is TGTGCCAGCAGTCGCCTAGGGACAGGGGGCTATGGCTACGCCTTC.

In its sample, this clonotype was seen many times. The CDR3 bases are TGTGCCATCAGTGATGGGACAAACTTTAATTCACCCCTCCACTTT. Protein: CAISDGTNFNSPLHF. This chain links TRBV10-3 with TRBJ1-6; D perhaps matches TRBD1 (6 bases). V lost 3 bases, J lost 6 bases, and 12 bases lay in between. CDR1 and CDR2 (germline): ENHRY, SYGVKD. The CDR3 length is 15 residues.

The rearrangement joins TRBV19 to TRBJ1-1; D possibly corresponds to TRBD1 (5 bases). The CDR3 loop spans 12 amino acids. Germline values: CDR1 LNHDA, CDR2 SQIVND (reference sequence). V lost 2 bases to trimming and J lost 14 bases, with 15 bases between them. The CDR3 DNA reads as TGTGCCAGTAGTATACGGGACGGAGACCCCTTCTTT. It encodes CASSIRDGDPFF. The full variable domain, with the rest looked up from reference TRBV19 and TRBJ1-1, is DGGITQSPKYLFRKEGQNVTLSCEQNLNHDAMYWYRQDPGQGLRLIYYSQIVNDFQKGDIAEGYSVSREKKESFPLTVTSAQKNPTAFYLCASSIRDGDPFFGQGTRLTVV.

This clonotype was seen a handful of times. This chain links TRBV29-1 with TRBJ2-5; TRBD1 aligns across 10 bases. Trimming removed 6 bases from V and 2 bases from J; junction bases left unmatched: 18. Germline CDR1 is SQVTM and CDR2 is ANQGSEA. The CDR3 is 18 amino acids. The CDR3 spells CSVDGTGVSRESQETQYF. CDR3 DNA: TGCAGCGTGGACGGGACAGGGGTCTCACGGGAATCTCAAGAGACCCAGTACTTC.

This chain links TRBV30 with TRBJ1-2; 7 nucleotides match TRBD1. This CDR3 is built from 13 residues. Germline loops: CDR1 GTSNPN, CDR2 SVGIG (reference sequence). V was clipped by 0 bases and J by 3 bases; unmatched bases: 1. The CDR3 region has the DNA TGTGCCTGGAGTGTGACAGGGCACTATGGCTACACCTTC. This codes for CAWSVTGHYGYTF.

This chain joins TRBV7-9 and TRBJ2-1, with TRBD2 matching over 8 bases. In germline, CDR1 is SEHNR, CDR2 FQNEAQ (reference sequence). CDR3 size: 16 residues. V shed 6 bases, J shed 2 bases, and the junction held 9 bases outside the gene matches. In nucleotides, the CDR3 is TGTGCCAGCAGACCGGGGGGGGGAGAAGCCTACAATGAGCAGTTCTTC. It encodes CASRPGGGEAYNEQFF. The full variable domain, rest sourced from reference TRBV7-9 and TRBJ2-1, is DTGVSQNPRHKITKRGQNVTFRCDPISEHNRLYWYRQTLGQGPEFLTYFQNEAQLEKSRLLSDRFSAERPKGSFSTLEIQRTEQGDSAMYLCASRPGGGEAYNEQFFGPGTRLTVL.

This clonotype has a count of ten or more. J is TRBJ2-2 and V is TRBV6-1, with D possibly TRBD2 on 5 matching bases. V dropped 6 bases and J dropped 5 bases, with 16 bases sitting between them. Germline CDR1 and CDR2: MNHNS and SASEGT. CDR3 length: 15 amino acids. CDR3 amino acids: CASSEQQRLTGELFF. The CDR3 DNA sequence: TGTGCCAGCAGCGAGCAGCAGCGGCTTACCGGGGAGCTGTTTTTT.

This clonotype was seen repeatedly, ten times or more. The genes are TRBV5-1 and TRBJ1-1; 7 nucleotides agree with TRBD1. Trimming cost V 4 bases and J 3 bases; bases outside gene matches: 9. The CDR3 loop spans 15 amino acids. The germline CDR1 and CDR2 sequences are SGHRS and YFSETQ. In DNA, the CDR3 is TGCGCCAGCAGCACATTGACAGGGCCCTACACTGAAGCTTTCTTT. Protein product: CASSTLTGPYTEAFF.

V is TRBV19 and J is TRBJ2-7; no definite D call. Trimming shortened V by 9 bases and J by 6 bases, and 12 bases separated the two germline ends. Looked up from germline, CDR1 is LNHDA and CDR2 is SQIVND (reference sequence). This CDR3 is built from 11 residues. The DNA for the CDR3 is TGTGCCAGCGGCTTTGTGGGCGAGCAGTACTTC. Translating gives CASGFVGEQYF.

The chain's CDR3 is CASSQDSQREVPGELFF. CDR3 nucleotide sequence: TGTGCCAGCAGCCAAGATAGCCAGCGGGAGGTCCCCGGGGAGCTGTTTTTT. This rearrangement joins TRBV5-6 to TRBJ2-2, with 9 bases fitting TRBD2. The V gene's germline CDR1 is SGHDT and CDR2 YYEEEE. This CDR3 region has 17 residues. Trimming removed 4 bases from V and 6 bases from J; junction bases left unmatched: 13.

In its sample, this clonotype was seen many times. The CDR3 DNA follows: TGTGCCAGCAGCCAAGTTGCAGGCATCGACACTGAAGCTTTCTTT. Residues: CASSQVAGIDTEAFF. V is TRBV3-1 and J is TRBJ1-1; unclear D gene. V was pared by 1 base and J by 3 bases, with 12 bases between. The CDR3 loop spans 15 amino acids. CDR1 and CDR2 (germline): LGHDT, YNNKEL (reference sequence).

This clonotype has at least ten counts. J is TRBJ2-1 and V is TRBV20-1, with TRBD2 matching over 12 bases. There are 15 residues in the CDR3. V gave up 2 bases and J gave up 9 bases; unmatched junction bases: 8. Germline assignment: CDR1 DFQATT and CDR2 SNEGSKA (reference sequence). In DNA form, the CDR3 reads TGCAGTGCTAGATTGGTGACTAGCGGGAGTTTTGAGCAGTTCTTC. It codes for CSARLVTSGSFEQFF.

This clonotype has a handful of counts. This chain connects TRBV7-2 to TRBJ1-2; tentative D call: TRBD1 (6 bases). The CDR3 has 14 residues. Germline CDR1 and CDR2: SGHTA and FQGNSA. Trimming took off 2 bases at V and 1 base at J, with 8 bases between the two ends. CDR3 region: CASSLQGNNYGYTF. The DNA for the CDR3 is TGTGCCAGCAGCTTACAGGGGAATAACTATGGCTACACCTTC.

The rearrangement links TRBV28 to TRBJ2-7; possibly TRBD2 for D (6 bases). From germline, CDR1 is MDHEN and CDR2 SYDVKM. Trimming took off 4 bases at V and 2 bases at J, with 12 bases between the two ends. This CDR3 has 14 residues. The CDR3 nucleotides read TGTGCCAGCAGTTCCCTCGGGGGTACCTACGAGCAGTACTTC. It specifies CASSSLGGTYEQYF.

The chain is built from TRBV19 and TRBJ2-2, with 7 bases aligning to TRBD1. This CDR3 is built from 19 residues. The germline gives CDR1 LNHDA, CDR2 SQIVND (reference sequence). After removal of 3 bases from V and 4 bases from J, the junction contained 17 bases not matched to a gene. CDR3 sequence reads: CASSISYWSAAGGTGELFF. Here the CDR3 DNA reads TGTGCCAGTAGTATCTCTTATTGGAGCGCGGCAGGGGGCACCGGGGAGCTGTTTTTT.

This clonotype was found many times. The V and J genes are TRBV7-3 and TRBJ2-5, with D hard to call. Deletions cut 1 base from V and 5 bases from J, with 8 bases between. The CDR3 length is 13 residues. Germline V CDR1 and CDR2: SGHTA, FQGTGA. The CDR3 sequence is CASSLIVGETQYF. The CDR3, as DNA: TGTGCCAGCAGCTTAATTGTTGGGGAGACCCAGTACTTC.

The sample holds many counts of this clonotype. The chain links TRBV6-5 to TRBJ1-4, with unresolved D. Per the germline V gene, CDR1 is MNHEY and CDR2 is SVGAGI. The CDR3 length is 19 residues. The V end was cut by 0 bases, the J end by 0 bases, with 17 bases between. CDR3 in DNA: TGTGCCAGCAGTTACTCGATCGTTGGGGATTTGGCAACTAATGAAAAACTGTTTTTT. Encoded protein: CASSYSIVGDLATNEKLFF.

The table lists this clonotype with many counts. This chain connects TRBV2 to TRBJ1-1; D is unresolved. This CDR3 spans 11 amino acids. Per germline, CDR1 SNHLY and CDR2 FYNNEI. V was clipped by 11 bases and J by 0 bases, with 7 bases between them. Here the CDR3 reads CAWRMNTEAFF. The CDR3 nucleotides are TGTGCCTGGCGTATGAACACTGAAGCTTTCTTT.

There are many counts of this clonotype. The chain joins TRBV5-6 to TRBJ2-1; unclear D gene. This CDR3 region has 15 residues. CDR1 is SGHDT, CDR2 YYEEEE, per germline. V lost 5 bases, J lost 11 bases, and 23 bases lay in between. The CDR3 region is CASRRDTLFPEKQFF. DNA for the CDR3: TGTGCCAGCAGGCGTGATACTCTGTTTCCCGAAAAGCAGTTCTTC.

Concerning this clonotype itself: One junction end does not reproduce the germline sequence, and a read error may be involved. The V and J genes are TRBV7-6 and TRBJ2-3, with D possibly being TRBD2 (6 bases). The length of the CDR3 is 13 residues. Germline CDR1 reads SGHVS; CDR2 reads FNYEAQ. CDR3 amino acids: CASSLGGTNTQYF. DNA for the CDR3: TGTGCTAGCAGCTTAGGCGGGACCAATACGCAGTATTTT.

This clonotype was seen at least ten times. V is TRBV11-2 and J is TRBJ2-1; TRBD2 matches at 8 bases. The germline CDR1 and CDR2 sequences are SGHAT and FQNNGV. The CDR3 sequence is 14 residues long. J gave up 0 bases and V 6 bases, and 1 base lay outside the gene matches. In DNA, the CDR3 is TGTGCCAGCAGGAGCGGGAGCTCCTACAATGAGCAGTTCTTC. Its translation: CASRSGSSYNEQFF.

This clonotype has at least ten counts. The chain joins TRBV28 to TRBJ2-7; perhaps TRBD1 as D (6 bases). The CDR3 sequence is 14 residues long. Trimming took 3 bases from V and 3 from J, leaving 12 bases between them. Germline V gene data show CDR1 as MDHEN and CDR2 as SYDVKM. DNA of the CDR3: TGTGCCAGCAGTTTGTATCAGGGGATCTACGAGCAGTACTTC. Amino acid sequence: CASSLYQGIYEQYF.

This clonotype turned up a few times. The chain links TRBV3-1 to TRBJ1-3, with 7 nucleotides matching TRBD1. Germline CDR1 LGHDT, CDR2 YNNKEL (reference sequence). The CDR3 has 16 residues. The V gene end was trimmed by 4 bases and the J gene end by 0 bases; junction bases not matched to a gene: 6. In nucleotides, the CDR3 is TGTGCCAGCAGCCCAGGGGGGCCCTTCTCTGGAAACACCATATATTTT. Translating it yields CASSPGGPFSGNTIYF.